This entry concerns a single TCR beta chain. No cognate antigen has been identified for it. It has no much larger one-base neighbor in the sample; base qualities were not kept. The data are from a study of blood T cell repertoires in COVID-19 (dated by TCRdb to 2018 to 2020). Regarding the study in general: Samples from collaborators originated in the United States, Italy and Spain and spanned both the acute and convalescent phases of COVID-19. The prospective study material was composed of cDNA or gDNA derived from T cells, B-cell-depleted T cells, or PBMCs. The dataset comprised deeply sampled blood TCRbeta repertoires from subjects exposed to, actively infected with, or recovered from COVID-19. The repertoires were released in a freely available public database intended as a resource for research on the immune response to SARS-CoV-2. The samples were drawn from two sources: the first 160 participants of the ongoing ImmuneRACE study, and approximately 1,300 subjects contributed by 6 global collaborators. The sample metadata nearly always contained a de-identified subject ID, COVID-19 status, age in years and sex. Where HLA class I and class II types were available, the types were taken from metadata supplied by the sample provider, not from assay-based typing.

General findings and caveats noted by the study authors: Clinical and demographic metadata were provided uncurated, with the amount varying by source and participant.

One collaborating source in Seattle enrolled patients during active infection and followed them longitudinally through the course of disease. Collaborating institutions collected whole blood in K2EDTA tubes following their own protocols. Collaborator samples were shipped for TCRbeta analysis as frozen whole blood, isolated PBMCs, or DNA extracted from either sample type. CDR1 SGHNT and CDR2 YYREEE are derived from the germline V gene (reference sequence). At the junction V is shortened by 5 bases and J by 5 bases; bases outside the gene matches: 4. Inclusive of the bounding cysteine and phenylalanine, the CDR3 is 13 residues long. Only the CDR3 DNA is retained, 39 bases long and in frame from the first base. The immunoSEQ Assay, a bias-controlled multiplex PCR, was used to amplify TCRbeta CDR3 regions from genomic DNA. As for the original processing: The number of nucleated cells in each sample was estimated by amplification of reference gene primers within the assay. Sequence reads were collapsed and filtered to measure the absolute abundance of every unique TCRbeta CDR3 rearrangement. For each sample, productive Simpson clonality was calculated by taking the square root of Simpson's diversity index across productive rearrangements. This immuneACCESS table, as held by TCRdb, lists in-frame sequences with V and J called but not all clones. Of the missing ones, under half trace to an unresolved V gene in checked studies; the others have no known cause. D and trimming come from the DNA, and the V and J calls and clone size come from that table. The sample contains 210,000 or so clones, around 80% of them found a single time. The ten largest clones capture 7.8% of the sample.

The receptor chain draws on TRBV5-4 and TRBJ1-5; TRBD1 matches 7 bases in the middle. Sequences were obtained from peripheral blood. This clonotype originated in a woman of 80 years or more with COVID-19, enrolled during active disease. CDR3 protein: CASSRDSDQPQHF. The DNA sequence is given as TGTGCCAGCAGTCGGGACAGCGATCAGCCCCAGCATTTT. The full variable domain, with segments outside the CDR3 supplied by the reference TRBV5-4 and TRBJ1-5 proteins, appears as ETGVTQSPTHLIKTRGQQVTLRCSSQSGHNTVSWYQQALGQGPQFIFQYYREEENGRGNFPPRFSGLQFPNYSSELNVNALELDDSALYLCASSRDSDQPQHFGDGTRLSIL.